This T cell receptor (beta chain) was recovered during a study of shared clonotypes between healthy human individuals. The wider study: Those who served as donors were a couple of women and a few men between the ages of 18 and 49. Findings and caveats of the study: Naive CD4 clonotypes were shared across several donors at about 5%. Inspection by rarefaction showed sorted-subset sequencing to be incomplete despite large depth.

This table comes from immunoSEQ multiplex PCR, and its TCRdb copy is limited to in-frame clones, with some not included. The table lists 2 million to 2.5 million clones, roughly 95% of them singletons. This clone appeared a single time. The antigen is undetermined. Trimming shortened V by 0 bases and J by 6 bases, and 9 bases separated the two germline ends. Per the germline V gene, CDR1 is SGHTA and CDR2 is FQGNSA. This CDR3 is built from 13 residues. This sequence joins TRBV7-2 and TRBJ2-7; D gene ambiguous. The TCR sequence derives from a young man in good health. Sequences were obtained from naive CD4+ T cells sorted from blood. Described subset: CD45RA+ positively selected. CDR3 sequence reads: CASSLAQAGEQYF. In DNA, the CDR3 is TGTGCCAGCAGCTTAGCGCAGGCAGGCGAGCAGTACTTC.